This note documents a single T cell receptor beta chain sequence. Its cognate antigen has yet to be identified. Per-base quality was not reported, and no clone a single base away is much larger than it. These data originate in a study of T-cell memory formation after mild COVID-19 (dated by TCRdb to the early 2020s). Study-wide context: TCR sequence clusters from the two donors were largely donor specific. In a couple of donors, T-cell clones that expanded and contracted after mild COVID-19 were tracked by sequencing TCRalpha and TCRbeta repertoires over time. Two young, previously healthy adult volunteers, one female and one male, were included in the cohort.

After removal of 1 base from V and 5 bases from J, the junction retains 11 bases not matched to a gene. Its CDR3 holds 16 amino acids, cysteine through phenylalanine. Just the 48-base CDR3 DNA is kept, in frame starting at base 1. The germline V gene encodes CDR1 LNHNV and CDR2 YYDKDF (reference sequence). The run used an Illumina NovaSeq 6000. TCRalpha and TCRbeta cDNA libraries were constructed by 5'RACE with constant-segment primers, with sample barcodes and unique molecular identifiers being introduced. Trizol reagent was used to extract RNA from every sample. Amplification of the libraries took two PCR steps, and the second step added a second sample barcode plus Illumina TruSeq adapters. The libraries were sequenced on an Illumina NovaSeq using 2 x 150 bp paired-end reads. Processing in the source paper ran as follows. The reads were demultiplexed and collapsed into UMI-guided consensus sequences using migec v1.2.7. Using mixcr v2.1.11, the UMI consensuses were aligned to TRA and TRB V and J templates and assembled into clonotypes. A clonotype was counted as expanded or contracted only if both edgeR and NoisET called the change significant, with noise models trained on biological replicates. For edgeR calls, the thresholds were a false discovery rate-adjusted p below 0.01 and a log2 fold-change of 1. As an exploratory analysis of dynamics, max-normalized trajectories of the 1000 most abundant clonotypes were examined by PCA with hierarchical clustering. Separately sequenced CD4+ and CD8+ repertoires were used to assign the CD4 or CD8 phenotype of responding clones. TCRdb's own reprocessing of the public reads used fastp at Q25 and MiXCR and kept productive beta chains. Rows are combined by CDR3 protein, so each entry shows the most common genes and DNA. TCRdb, not the authors, supplied the V and J calls. This sample holds some 290,000 distinct CDR3 sequences; about a sixth were observed only once. The ten largest make up 22% of the sample.

Ficoll-Paque density gradient centrifugation was the method used to isolate PBMCs. General findings and caveats noted by the study authors: Only a couple of mild cases were covered by the study, and larger cohorts that include severe cases with pre-infection samples were considered necessary. Balanced CD4/CD8 phenotypes were observed for clones contracting from day 15 to 85, whereas a bias towards CD4+ was observed for a second wave of clones expanding from day 15 to 37. Some responding clones were found in pre-infection memory, which suggests that pre-existing cross-reactive memory T cells took part in the SARS-CoV-2 response. Whether the second-wave clones peaking on day 37 were SARS-CoV-2 specific was not confirmed. Contracting CD4+ clones were found mainly in CM and EM memory subsets, while CD8+ clones were enriched in EMRA.

The chain links TRBV15 with TRBJ2-7; 7 bases in the junction line up with TRBD1. The source material was PBMCs or a T cell subset sorted from them (not recorded which). The sequence came from a man aged 18 to 29 who had mild COVID-19 (a few samples of this study predate the infection). The sample titles of this study are shuffled in the database, so cell type and time point are left out; the donor was told from shared clones. The DNA sequence follows: TGTGCCACCAGCAGAGGAGGGGGCAGGGGAGTGGACGAGCAGTACTTC. The resulting protein is CATSRGGGRGVDEQYF.